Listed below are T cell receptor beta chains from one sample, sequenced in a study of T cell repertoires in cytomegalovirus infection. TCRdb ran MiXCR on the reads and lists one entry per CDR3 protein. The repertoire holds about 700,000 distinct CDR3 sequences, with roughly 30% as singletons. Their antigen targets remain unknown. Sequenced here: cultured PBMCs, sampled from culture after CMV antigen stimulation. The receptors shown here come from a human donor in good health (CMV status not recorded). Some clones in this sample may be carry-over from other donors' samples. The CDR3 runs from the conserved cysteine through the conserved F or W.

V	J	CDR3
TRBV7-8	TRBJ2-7	CASTWSYGGGAPSEQYF
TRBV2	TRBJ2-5	CASKGVSVQETQYF
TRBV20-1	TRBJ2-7	CSGARGIREQYF
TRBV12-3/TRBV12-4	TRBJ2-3	CASSRSGGGSTDTQYF
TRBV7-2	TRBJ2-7	CASSLAGGGLNEQYF
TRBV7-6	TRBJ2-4	CASSLGTGKFSVNIQYF
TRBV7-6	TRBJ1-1	CASSMDAHYLNTEAFF
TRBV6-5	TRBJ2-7	CASSSREGAGGDSYEQYF
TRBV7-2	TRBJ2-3	CASTPPNRVDTQYF
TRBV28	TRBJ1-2	CASSGGLGYTF
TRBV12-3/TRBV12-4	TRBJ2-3	CASSFAGAGTDTQYF
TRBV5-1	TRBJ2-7	CASSPGSAADYEQYF
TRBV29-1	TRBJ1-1	CSVEGYRGTEAFF
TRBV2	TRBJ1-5	CASSKDRGGDQPQHF
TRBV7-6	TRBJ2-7	CASSVPDRGHYEQYF
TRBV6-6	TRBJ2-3	CASRPGARADTQYF
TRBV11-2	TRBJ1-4	CASSSQSGPSEKLFF
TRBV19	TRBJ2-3	CASSFAGGDTQYF
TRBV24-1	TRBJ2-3	CATSDILGGTDTQYF
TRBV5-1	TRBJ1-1	CASSPGDSYTEAFF
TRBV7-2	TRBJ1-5	CASSRGRSEGNQPQHF
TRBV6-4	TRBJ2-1	CASSDSPLSYNEQFF